What follows is one T cell receptor beta chain and its context. Clones were read by immunoSEQ multiplex PCR, and TCRdb kept only the in-frame ones, dropping some. Of 150,000 or so clones in the sample, about 80% were seen once. The data derive from a study of blood T cell repertoires in COVID-19. This CDR3 is 15 amino acids long. Per the germline V gene, CDR1 is KGHSY and CDR2 is FQNENV. The ends lost 1 base at V and 2 bases at J; junction bases unmatched: 4. This receptor was obtained from a woman aged 55-75 years with acute or convalescent COVID-19. The chain is built from TRBV16 and TRBJ1-2; 7 bases match TRBD1. The sequenced sample was peripheral blood. CDR3 DNA sequence: TGTGCCAGCAGCCAATTCGGCAGGGGGAACTATGGCTACACCTTC. It codes for CASSQFGRGNYGYTF.